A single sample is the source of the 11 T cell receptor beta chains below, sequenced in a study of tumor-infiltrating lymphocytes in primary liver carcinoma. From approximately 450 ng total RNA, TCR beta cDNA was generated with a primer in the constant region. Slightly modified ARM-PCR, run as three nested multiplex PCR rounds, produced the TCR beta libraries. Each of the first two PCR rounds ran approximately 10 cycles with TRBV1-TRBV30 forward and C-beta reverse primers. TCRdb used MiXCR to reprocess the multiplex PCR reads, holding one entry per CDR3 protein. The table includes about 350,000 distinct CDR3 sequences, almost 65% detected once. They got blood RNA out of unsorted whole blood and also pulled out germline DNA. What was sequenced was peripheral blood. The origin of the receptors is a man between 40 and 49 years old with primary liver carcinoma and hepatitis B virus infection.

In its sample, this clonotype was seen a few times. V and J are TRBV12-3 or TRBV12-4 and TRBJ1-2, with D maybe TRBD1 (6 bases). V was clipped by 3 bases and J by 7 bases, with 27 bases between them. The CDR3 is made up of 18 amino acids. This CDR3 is CASSFRDPPKQGKGGYTF. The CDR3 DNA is TGTGCCAGCAGTTTTCGAGACCCCCCTAAACAGGGAAAGGGTGGCTACACCTTC.

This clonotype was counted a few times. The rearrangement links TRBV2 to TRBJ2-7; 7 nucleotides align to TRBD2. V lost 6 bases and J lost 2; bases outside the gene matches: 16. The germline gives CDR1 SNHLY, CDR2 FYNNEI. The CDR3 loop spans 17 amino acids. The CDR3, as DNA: TGTGCCAGCAGGGGGACTGGCGCGGGAGCTGCTACCTACGAGCAGTACTTC. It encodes CASRGTGAGAATYEQYF.

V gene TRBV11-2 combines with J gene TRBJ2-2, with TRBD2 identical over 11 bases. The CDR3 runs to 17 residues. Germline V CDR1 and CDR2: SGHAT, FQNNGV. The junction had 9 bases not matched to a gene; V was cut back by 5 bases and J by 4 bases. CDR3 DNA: TGTGCCAGCAGCGCGAGACTAGCGGGGCCTTCCACCGGGGAGCTGTTTTTT. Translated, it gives CASSARLAGPSTGELFF. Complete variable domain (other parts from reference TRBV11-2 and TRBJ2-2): EAGVAQSPRYKIIEKRQSVAFWCNPISGHATLYWYQQILGQGPKLLIQFQNNGVVDDSQLPKDRFSAERLKGVDSTLKIQPAKLEDSAVYLCASSARLAGPSTGELFFGEGSRLTVL.

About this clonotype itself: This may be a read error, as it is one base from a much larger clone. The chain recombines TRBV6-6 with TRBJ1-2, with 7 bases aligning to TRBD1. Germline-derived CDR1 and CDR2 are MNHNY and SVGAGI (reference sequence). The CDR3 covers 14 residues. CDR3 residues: CASSYQGQNYDYTF. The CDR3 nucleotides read TGTGCCAGCAGTTACCAGGGACAGAACTATGACTACACCTTC.

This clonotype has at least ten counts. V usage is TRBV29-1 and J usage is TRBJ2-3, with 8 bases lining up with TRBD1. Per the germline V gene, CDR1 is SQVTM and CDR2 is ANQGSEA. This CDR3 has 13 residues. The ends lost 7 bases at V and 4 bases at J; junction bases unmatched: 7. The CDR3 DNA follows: TGCAGCGGTACAGGGGGTAACGCAGATACGCAGTATTTT. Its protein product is CSGTGGNADTQYF.

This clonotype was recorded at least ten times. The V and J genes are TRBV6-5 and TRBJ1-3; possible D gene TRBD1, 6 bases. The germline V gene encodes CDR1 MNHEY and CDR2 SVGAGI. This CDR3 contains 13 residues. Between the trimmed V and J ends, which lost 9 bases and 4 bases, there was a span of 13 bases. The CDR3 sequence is CASKTGNGNTIYF. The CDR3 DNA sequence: TGTGCCAGTAAAACAGGGAACGGAAACACCATATATTTT.

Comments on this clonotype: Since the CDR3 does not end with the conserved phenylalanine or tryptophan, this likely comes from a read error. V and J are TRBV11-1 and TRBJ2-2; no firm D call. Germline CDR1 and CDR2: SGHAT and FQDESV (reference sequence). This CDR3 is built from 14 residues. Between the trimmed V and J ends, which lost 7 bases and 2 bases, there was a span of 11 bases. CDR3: CASNTGFNTGELFL. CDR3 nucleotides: TGTGCCAGCAATACGGGTTTCAACACCGGGGAGCTGTTTCTT.

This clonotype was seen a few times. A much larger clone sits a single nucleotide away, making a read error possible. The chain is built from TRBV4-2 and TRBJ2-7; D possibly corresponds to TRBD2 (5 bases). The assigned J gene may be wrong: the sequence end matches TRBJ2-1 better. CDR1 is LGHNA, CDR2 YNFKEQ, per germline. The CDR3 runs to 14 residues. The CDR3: CASSQAEGLYEQFF. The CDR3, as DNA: TGTGCCAGCAGCCAAGCAGAGGGATTATACGAGCAGTTCTTC.

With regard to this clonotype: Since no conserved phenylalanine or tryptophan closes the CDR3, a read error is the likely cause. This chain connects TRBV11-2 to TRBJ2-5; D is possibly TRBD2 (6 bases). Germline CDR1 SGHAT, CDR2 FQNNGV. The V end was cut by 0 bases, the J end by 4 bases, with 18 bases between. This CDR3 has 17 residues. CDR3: CASSLEGATSAAETQYL. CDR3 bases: TGTGCCAGCAGCTTAGAGGGAGCGACTAGTGCGGCAGAGACCCAGTACCTC.

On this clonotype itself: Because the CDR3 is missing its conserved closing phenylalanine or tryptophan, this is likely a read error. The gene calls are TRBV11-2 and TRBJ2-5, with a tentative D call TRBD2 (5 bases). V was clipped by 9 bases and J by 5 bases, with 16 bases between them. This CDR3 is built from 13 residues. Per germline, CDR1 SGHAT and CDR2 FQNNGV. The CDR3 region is CASSVEIGETQYL. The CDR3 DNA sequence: TGTGCCAGTAGCGTTGAGATTGGGGAGACCCAGTACTTA.

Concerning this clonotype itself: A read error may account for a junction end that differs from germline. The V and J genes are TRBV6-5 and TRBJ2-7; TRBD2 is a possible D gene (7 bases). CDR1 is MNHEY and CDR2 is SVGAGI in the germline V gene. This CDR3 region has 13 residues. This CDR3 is CATSVSRGAKQYF. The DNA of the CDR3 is TGTGCCACCAGTGTTTCACGGGGGGCAAAGCAGTACTTC.